These T cell receptor beta chains were read from a single sample in a study of regulatory T cells in long-lasting Graves disease. One entry per CDR3 protein results from TCRdb running MiXCR on the multiplex PCR reads. Of 650,000 to 850,000 distinct CDR3 sequences in the sample, roughly 30% are singletons; the top ten hold roughly 40%. The sample in question was peripheral blood mononuclear cells (PBMCs), obtained when the disease was refractory, from a patient treated with antithyroid drugs. These receptors were collected from a female donor with Graves disease. Both conserved end residues are part of each CDR3. A D gene is named only where the DNA matches it firmly. A clone size is listed for some rows: how often the clone was seen (once, few, many), or a class if it is expanded.

once	.	TRBV29-1	TRBJ1-1	CSVAGDRNTEAFF	TGCAGCGTTGCCGGCGACAGGAACACTGAAGCTTTCTTT
many	.	TRBV3-1	TRBJ2-5	CASSQDLQQETQYF	TGTGCCAGCAGCCAAGATCTACAGCAAGAGACCCAGTACTTC
many	.	TRBV19	TRBJ1-5	CASNRGVSLAQPQHF	TGTGCCAGTAATCGGGGAGTAAGTCTCGCTCAGCCCCAGCATTTT
.	TRBD1	TRBV5-1	TRBJ1-1	CASSVTPGQGWGNTEAFF	TGCGCCAGCAGCGTGACTCCGGGACAGGGTTGGGGGAACACTGAAGCTTTCTTT
many	.	TRBV12-3/TRBV12-4	TRBJ1-5	CATTRGANNQPQHF	TGTGCCACCACGCGGGGGGCTAACAATCAGCCCCAGCATTTT
many	TRBD2	TRBV6-1	TRBJ2-5	CASSSGTSGRRGSETQYF	TGTGCCAGCAGCTCCGGGACTAGCGGGAGGAGGGGGTCAGAGACCCAGTACTTC
few	TRBD1	TRBV7-7	TRBJ1-2	CASSYEDRATQGYTF	TGTGCCAGCAGCTACGAGGACAGGGCTACCCAGGGCTACACCTTC
many	.	TRBV30	TRBJ1-1	CAWSVRRVTEAFF	TGTGCCTGGAGTGTACGCAGGGTCACTGAAGCTTTCTTT
many	TRBD2	TRBV2	TRBJ2-7	CASSEGHALAYEQYF	TGTGCCAGCAGTGAAGGTCATGCACTAGCGTACGAGCAGTACTTC
.	TRBD1	TRBV28	TRBJ1-5	CASSLPTGVVGQPQHF	TGTGCCAGCAGTCTCCCGACAGGGGTTGTCGGTCAGCCCCAGCATTTT
many	TRBD1	TRBV28	TRBJ1-5	CASSYPGTGGNQPQHF	TGTGCCAGCAGTTACCCTGGGACAGGGGGCAATCAGCCCCAGCATTTT
few	.	TRBV12-3/TRBV12-4	TRBJ2-7	CASSFDGTEQYF	TGTGCCAGCAGTTTTGACGGGACCGAGCAGTACTTC
.	.	TRBV6-2/TRBV6-3	TRBJ1-1	CASGLGGGNTEAFF	TGTGCCAGCGGGTTAGGAGGGGGGAACACTGAAGCTTTCTTT
.	.	TRBV9	TRBJ1-5	CASSVEKDSAWDQPQHF	TGTGCCAGCAGCGTAGAGAAGGACAGTGCTTGGGATCAGCCCCAGCATTTT
.	.	TRBV20-1	TRBJ2-7	CSARGLAGDNEQYF	TGCAGTGCTAGAGGTCTAGCTGGGGACAACGAGCAGTACTTC
.	.	TRBV6-2/TRBV6-3	TRBJ1-6	CASSYSGGRDSPLHF	TGTGCCAGCAGTTACTCGGGGGGCAGGGATTCACCCCTCCACTTT
.	.	TRBV19	TRBJ1-5	CASSIRTGWQPQHF	TGTGCCAGTAGTATACGCACAGGGTGGCAGCCCCAGCATTTT
many	.	TRBV3-1	TRBJ1-5	CASSQGRINQPQHF	TGTGCCAGCAGCCAAGGGAGGATCAATCAGCCCCAGCATTTT
.	.	TRBV29-1	TRBJ1-1	CSVDGWNTEAFF	TGCAGCGTTGATGGTTGGAACACTGAAGCTTTCTTT
.	.	TRBV3-1	TRBJ1-3	CASRQVAGNTIYF	TGTGCCAGCAGACAAGTCGCTGGAAACACCATATATTTT
.	TRBD1	TRBV27	TRBJ2-7	CASSGTGVSEQYF	TGTGCCAGCAGTGGGACAGGGGTTAGCGAGCAGTACTTC
.	TRBD2	TRBV7-3	TRBJ2-1	CASSTSGTSGVGGNEQFF	TGTGCCAGCAGCACCTCCGGGACTAGCGGGGTAGGGGGTAATGAGCAGTTCTTC
.	.	TRBV5-1	TRBJ1-1	CASSLISGANTEAFF	TGCGCCAGCAGCTTGATTTCGGGGGCGAACACTGAAGCTTTCTTT
few	.	TRBV11-2	TRBJ2-5	CASSLGPHETQYF	TGTGCCAGCAGCTTAGGCCCGCACGAGACCCAGTACTTC
many	TRBD1	TRBV11-2	TRBJ2-7	CASSKQGLYEQYF	TGTGCCAGCAGTAAACAGGGGTTGTACGAGCAGTACTTC
.	TRBD1	TRBV12-3/TRBV12-4	TRBJ2-7	CAILGRGSYEQYF	TGTGCCATCCTGGGCAGGGGGTCCTACGAGCAGTACTTC
.	.	TRBV30	TRBJ1-1	CAWSSGLVSPEAFF	TGTGCCTGGAGCTCAGGACTAGTATCCCCAGAAGCTTTCTTT
few	.	TRBV6-1	TRBJ2-5	CASSEWVVRETQYF	TGTGCCAGCAGTGAATGGGTAGTTCGAGAGACCCAGTACTTC
.	.	TRBV19	TRBJ1-5	CASTNGPGGQPQHF	TGTGCCAGTACTAATGGGCCGGGGGGTCAGCCCCAGCATTTT
many	TRBD2	TRBV11-2	TRBJ2-6	CASSLGGRPGANVLTF	TGTGCCAGCAGCTTGGGAGGGCGTCCTGGGGCCAACGTCCTGACTTTC
few	.	TRBV12-3/TRBV12-4	TRBJ2-6	CASRPALSGANVLTF	TGTGCCAGCAGACCGGCCCTCTCTGGGGCCAACGTCCTGACTTTC
many	.	TRBV6-1	TRBJ1-4	CASSEPRELFF	TGTGCCAGCAGTGAACCCAGGGAACTGTTTTTT